A selection of T cell receptor beta chains follows, all from one sample in a study of neoadjuvant nivolumab and ipilimumab in lung cancer. Using immunoSEQ multiplex PCR, the repertoire was profiled, and TCRdb retains in-frame clones only, with some absent. This table holds some 37,000 clones, 89% found once. Sequencing used peripheral blood, obtained before neoadjuvant nivolumab, alone or with ipilimumab. The receptor set was obtained from an adult with non-small cell lung cancer. CDR3s include the opening cysteine and the closing phenylalanine or tryptophan. The order of the fields is J gene, D gene, V gene, clone size, CDR3 DNA, CDR3 protein. The D gene is left open where the match is weak. Clone size appears in some rows only: once, few, many, or a class for an expanded clone.

J gene: TRBJ2-1
D gene: TRBD2
V gene: TRBV6-4
clone size: .
CDR3 DNA: TGTGCCAGCAGCCCGGGACTAGATAACAATGAGCAGTTCTTC
CDR3 protein: CASSPGLDNNEQFF

J gene: TRBJ2-1
D gene: TRBD2
V gene: TRBV6-6
clone size: .
CDR3 DNA: TGTGCCAGCAGGGCGTTGGGACTAGCGCTTAATGAGCAGTTCTTC
CDR3 protein: CASRALGLALNEQFF

J gene: TRBJ2-7
D gene: .
V gene: TRBV5-1
clone size: once
CDR3 DNA: TGCGCCAGCAGCTCGTCCGGGGGCTACGAGCAGTACTTC
CDR3 protein: CASSSSGGYEQYF

J gene: TRBJ2-5
D gene: TRBD2
V gene: TRBV11-3
clone size: .
CDR3 DNA: TGTGCCAGCAGCTTAGGGGTAGCGGGAGGGCTGGGAGAGACCCAGTACTTC
CDR3 protein: CASSLGVAGGLGETQYF

J gene: TRBJ2-3
D gene: TRBD2
V gene: TRBV5-4
clone size: .
CDR3 DNA: TGTGCCAGCAGCTTGCGGGAGGGGTCGGATACGCAGTATTTT
CDR3 protein: CASSLREGSDTQYF

J gene: TRBJ2-1
D gene: TRBD2
V gene: TRBV10-3
clone size: once
CDR3 DNA: TGTGCCATCAGTGGTGGGACTAGCGGGAGAAATGAGCAGTTCTTC
CDR3 protein: CAISGGTSGRNEQFF

J gene: TRBJ2-7
D gene: TRBD2
V gene: TRBV7-9
clone size: .
CDR3 DNA: TGTGCCAGCAGCCCCGGGGGGAGACGTTCCGAGCAGTACTTC
CDR3 protein: CASSPGGRRSEQYF

J gene: TRBJ2-3
D gene: .
V gene: TRBV5-1
clone size: .
CDR3 DNA: TGCGCCAGCAGGTCCGGACAACAGCCTAACACAGATACGCAGTATTTT
CDR3 protein: CASRSGQQPNTDTQYF

J gene: TRBJ2-5
D gene: .
V gene: TRBV10-1
clone size: few
CDR3 DNA: TGCGCCAGCAGTGAGTACGGCAGGGGACAAGAGACCCAGTACTTC
CDR3 protein: CASSEYGRGQETQYF

J gene: TRBJ2-1
D gene: .
V gene: TRBV7-3
clone size: .
CDR3 DNA: TGTGCCAGCAGTTCCACGGGAGTTGAGCAGTTCTTC
CDR3 protein: CASSSTGVEQFF

J gene: TRBJ2-1
D gene: TRBD2
V gene: TRBV4-2
clone size: .
CDR3 DNA: TGTGCCAGCAGCCAAGATAGACTAGCGGCATACAATGAGCAGTTCTTC
CDR3 protein: CASSQDRLAAYNEQFF